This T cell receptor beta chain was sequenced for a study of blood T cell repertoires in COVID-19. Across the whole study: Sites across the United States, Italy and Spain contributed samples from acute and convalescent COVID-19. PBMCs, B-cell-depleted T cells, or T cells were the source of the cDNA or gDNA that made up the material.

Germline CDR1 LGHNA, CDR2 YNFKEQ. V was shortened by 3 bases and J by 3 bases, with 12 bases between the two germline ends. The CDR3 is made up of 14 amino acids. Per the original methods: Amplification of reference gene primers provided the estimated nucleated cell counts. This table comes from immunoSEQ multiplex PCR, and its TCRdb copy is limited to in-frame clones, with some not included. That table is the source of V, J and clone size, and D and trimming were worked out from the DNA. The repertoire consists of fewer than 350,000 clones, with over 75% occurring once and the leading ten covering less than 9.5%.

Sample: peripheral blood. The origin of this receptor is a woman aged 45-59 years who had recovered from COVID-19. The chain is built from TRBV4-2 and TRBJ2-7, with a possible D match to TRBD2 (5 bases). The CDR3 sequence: CASSQSGRVYEQYF. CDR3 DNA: TGTGCCAGCAGCCAGTCTGGGCGGGTCTACGAGCAGTACTTC.